One and the same sample provided the 30 T cell receptor beta chains below, sequenced in a study of cytomegalovirus exposure and HLA in healthy donors. Here immunoSEQ multiplex PCR was the method, and the copy in TCRdb shows in-frame clones only, minus some. The sample has fewer than 250,000 clones, 86% seen once; the top ten hold about 1.6%. The sample was PBMCs. The receptors were gathered from a young woman in good health and CMV-seronegative.

This clone was detected only a few times. This sequence joins TRBV4-2 and TRBJ2-7; 8 nucleotides agree with TRBD2. The CDR3 length is 16 residues. The germline V gene has CDR1 LGHNA and CDR2 YNFKEQ. V dropped 0 bases and J dropped 1; count of bases not matched to a gene: 5. CDR3 nucleotide sequence: TGTGCCAGCAGCCAAGATCCGGGGGGGGGTTCCTACGAGCAGTACTTC. Its translation: CASSQDPGGGSYEQYF.

The rearrangement uses TRBV5-5 and TRBJ2-7, with TRBD1 matching 11 bases. V lost 4 bases, J lost 6 bases, and 6 bases stayed unmatched. Looked up from germline, CDR1 is SGHKS and CDR2 is YYEKEE (reference sequence). CDR3 length: 14 residues. The DNA for the CDR3 is TGTGCCAGCAGCCGGAGGACAGGGGGCGGCGAGCAGTACTTC. This codes for CASSRRTGGGEQYF.

The chain employs TRBV6-6 and TRBJ1-2, with D possibly matching TRBD1 (6 bases). Trimming shortened V by 4 bases and J by 8 bases, and 14 bases separated the two germline ends. This CDR3 has 13 amino acids. Germline V lookup: CDR1 MNHNY, CDR2 SVGAGI (reference sequence). The DNA of the CDR3 is TGTGCCAGCAGTTTTGAAGGGGGATACGGCTACACCTTC. Protein sequence: CASSFEGGYGYTF.

V usage is TRBV23-1 and J usage is TRBJ1-5, with D maybe TRBD1 (6 bases). TRBV23-1 is reported as an ORF; its role is uncertain. The CDR3 loop spans 19 amino acids. V lost 7 bases and J 0 bases, leaving 25 bases between the germline ends. The CDR3 region is CASTPSGGAGVYSNQPQHF. Written as DNA, the CDR3 is TGCGCCAGCACCCCCTCGGGGGGGGCTGGGGTATATAGCAATCAGCCCCAGCATTTT.

The rearrangement links TRBV18 to TRBJ2-3; D is possibly TRBD2 (5 bases). Looked up from germline, CDR1 is KGHSH and CDR2 is LQKENI. This CDR3 is built from 16 residues. The V and J ends lost 3 bases and 4 bases respectively, with 17 bases between them. The CDR3 sequence is CASSPAGSGVSDTQYF. CDR3 nucleotide sequence: TGTGCCAGCTCACCTGCCGGAAGCGGTGTTTCAGATACGCAGTATTTT.

The rearrangement uses TRBV6-1 and TRBJ2-5; 8 nucleotides line up with TRBD1. The CDR3 covers 11 residues. Germline V gene sequence: CDR1 MNHNS, CDR2 SASEGT. Trimming at V came to 6 bases and at J to 7 bases, leaving 1 base not matched to a gene. This CDR3 is CASRGTGTQYF. CDR3 DNA sequence: TGTGCCAGCAGGGGGACAGGGACCCAGTACTTC.

This clone was recorded once. The V and J genes are TRBV5-1 and TRBJ1-1; 10 bases line up with TRBD1. The V gene end was trimmed by 3 bases and the J gene end by 9 bases; junction bases not matched to a gene: 2. The CDR3 contains 12 residues. Germline V gene sequence: CDR1 SGHRS, CDR2 YFSETQ. Here the CDR3 DNA reads TGCGCCAGCAGCTCGGGACAGGGGCAAGCTTTCTTT. It is translated as CASSSGQGQAFF. The whole variable domain, filled in from reference TRBV5-1 and TRBJ1-1, reads KAGVTQTPRYLIKTRGQQVTLSCSPISGHRSVSWYQQTPGQGLQFLFEYFSETQRNKGNFPGRFSGRQFSNSRSEMNVSTLELGDSALYLCASSSGQGQAFFGQGTRLTVV.

This chain links TRBV7-9 with TRBJ1-3; maybe TRBD1 (6 bases). CDR3 size: 16 residues. Germline V CDR1 and CDR2: SEHNR, FQNEAQ (reference sequence). V lost 6 bases to trimming and J lost 2 bases, with 17 bases between them. This CDR3 is CASRGIGDKPGNTIYF. As DNA, the CDR3 is TGTGCCAGCAGGGGAATAGGGGACAAACCTGGAAACACCATATATTTT.

The chain uses TRBV7-9 and TRBJ2-5, with TRBD2 matching over 8 bases. The CDR3 has 16 amino acids. The germline gives CDR1 SEHNR, CDR2 FQNEAQ (reference sequence). Germline trimming cut 5 bases from V and 3 bases from J; bases unmatched to any gene: 11. The CDR3 spells CASSPTELAEKETQYF. The CDR3 DNA sequence: TGTGCCAGCAGCCCAACGGAACTAGCGGAGAAAGAGACCCAGTACTTC.

This clone was seen just once. CDR3 protein: CASSWAGGTEAFF. The CDR3 DNA reads TGTGCCAGCAGTTGGGCGGGGGGCACTGAAGCTTTCTTT. The chain is built from TRBV2 and TRBJ1-1, with D tentatively TRBD1 (5 bases). Trimming cost V 5 bases and J 4 bases, with 11 bases left between them. The CDR3 totals 13 residues. Per germline, CDR1 SNHLY and CDR2 FYNNEI.

J is TRBJ2-3 and V is TRBV7-8; TRBD2 matches at 8 bases. V was pared by 2 bases and J by 4 bases, with 5 bases of the junction left unmatched. The CDR3 sequence is 15 residues long. Germline assignment: CDR1 SGHVS and CDR2 FQNEAQ. The CDR3 reads CASSLRLAGADTQYF. The CDR3 region has the DNA TGTGCCAGCAGCTTACGGCTAGCGGGCGCAGATACGCAGTATTTT. The whole variable domain, filled in from reference TRBV7-8 and TRBJ2-3, reads GAGVSQSPRYKVAKRGQDVALRCDPISGHVSLFWYQQALGQGPEFLTYFQNEAQLDKSGLPSDRFFAERPEGSVSTLKIQRTQQEDSAVYLCASSLRLAGADTQYFGPGTRLTVL.

In its sample, this clone was seen a few times. V and J are TRBV18 and TRBJ1-2, with 9 bases that match TRBD1. This CDR3 has 15 amino acids. Germline CDR1 reads KGHSH; CDR2 reads LQKENI. Germline trimming cut 5 bases from V and 4 bases from J; bases unmatched to any gene: 8. This CDR3 reads CASSSYRGRGYGYTF. As DNA, the CDR3 is TGTGCCAGCTCATCATACAGGGGGCGCGGCTATGGCTACACCTTC.

CDR3 nucleotides: TGCGCCAGCAGACGGGTTTCGGCGGAGACCCAGTACTTC. It codes for CASRRVSAETQYF. The chain carries TRBV5-1 and TRBJ2-5; D gene ambiguous. Germline V lookup: CDR1 SGHRS, CDR2 YFSETQ. This CDR3 comprises 13 residues. V lost 5 bases and J 5 bases, leaving 13 bases between the germline ends.

The chain employs TRBV2 and TRBJ1-6, with 10 bases identical to TRBD1. V shed 6 bases and J 9 bases; nucleotides not matched to a gene: 5. The CDR3 contains 14 residues. In germline, CDR1 is SNHLY, CDR2 FYNNEI. CDR3 residues: CASRQDRGLSPLHF. The DNA of the CDR3 is TGTGCCAGCAGGCAAGACAGGGGGCTTTCACCCCTCCACTTT.

This clone was seen once. Written as DNA, the CDR3 is TGTGCTAGTGGCCTGCTATTGTCGGAGAGCTCCTACAATGAGCAGTTCTTC. Amino acids: CASGLLLSESSYNEQFF. The chain couples TRBV12-5 to TRBJ2-1; D is ambiguous. The V end lost 6 bases, the J end lost 0 bases, and 18 bases lay between the germline ends. The CDR3 runs to 17 residues. The V gene's germline CDR1 is LGHNT and CDR2 FRNRAP.

V gene TRBV7-8 combines with J gene TRBJ2-3; no firm D call. CDR3 size: 18 residues. Trimming removed 4 bases at V and 6 bases at J, with 26 bases between. Germline-derived CDR1 and CDR2 are SGHVS and FQNEAQ. CDR3 sequence: CASSSRRTNTLSLDTQYF. The CDR3, as DNA: TGTGCCAGCAGCTCCCGCCGTACTAACACACTTAGTCTGGATACGCAGTATTTT.

This chain connects TRBV7-9 to TRBJ2-5, with a weak D call TRBD1 (5 bases). Trimming took 4 bases from V and 2 from J, leaving 17 bases between them. Germline V gene sequence: CDR1 SEHNR, CDR2 FQNEAQ (reference sequence). CDR3 length equals 16 residues. CDR3 coding DNA: TGTGCCAGCAGCTCAATTGGCCAGGGCCGTCAAGAGACCCAGTACTTC. Translation gives CASSSIGQGRQETQYF.

The chain carries TRBV6-1 and TRBJ2-2; D not certain. Germline V gene lookup returns CDR1 MNHNS and CDR2 SASEGT. The V end lost 1 base, the J end lost 4 bases, and 10 bases lay between the germline ends. The CDR3 sequence is 15 residues long. CDR3 amino acids: CASSEGTLTTGELFF. The DNA of the CDR3 is TGTGCCAGCAGTGAAGGAACATTAACCACCGGGGAGCTGTTTTTT.

V usage is TRBV2 and J usage is TRBJ1-1; 8 positions match TRBD1. Germline values: CDR1 SNHLY, CDR2 FYNNEI. V trimming: 2 bases; J trimming: 5 bases; junction bases outside the gene matches: 4. The CDR3 runs 14 residues. The CDR3 region has the DNA TGTGCCAGCAGTGAACAGGGGGCGCTTACTGAAGCTTTCTTT. Translation gives CASSEQGALTEAFF.

J is TRBJ2-1 and V is TRBV7-6; D gene ambiguous. CDR3 length: 13 residues. Germline V CDR1 and CDR2: SGHVS, FNYEAQ. Deletions cut 5 bases from V and 0 bases from J, with 5 bases between. Here the CDR3 reads CASSPNSYNEQFF. CDR3 bases: TGTGCCAGCAGCCCCAACTCCTACAATGAGCAGTTCTTC.

The rearrangement joins TRBV7-8 to TRBJ2-7, with D perhaps matching TRBD1 (6 bases). Germline lookup yields CDR1 SGHVS and CDR2 FQNEAQ. The CDR3 sequence is 14 residues long. Trimming cost V 5 bases and J 4 bases, with 15 bases left between them. The CDR3 reads CASSKTYREYEQYF. The CDR3 region has the DNA TGTGCCAGCAGCAAAACTTACAGGGAGTACGAGCAGTACTTC. Based on the CDR3 plus reference TRBV7-8 and TRBJ2-7, the full variable domain is GAGVSQSPRYKVAKRGQDVALRCDPISGHVSLFWYQQALGQGPEFLTYFQNEAQLDKSGLPSDRFFAERPEGSVSTLKIQRTQQEDSAVYLCASSKTYREYEQYFGPGTRLTVT.

The chain combines TRBV5-1 with TRBJ2-2; TRBD1 agrees at 8 bases. CDR1 SGHRS and CDR2 YFSETQ come from the germline V gene. V lost 5 bases to trimming and J lost 4 bases; unmatched junction nucleotides: 16. The length of the CDR3 is 18 residues. As DNA, the CDR3 is TGCGCCAGCAGAACCACTGGACAGGGTGTCTTGTTCACCGGGGAGCTGTTTTTT. Residues: CASRTTGQGVLFTGELFF. The full variable domain, rest sourced from reference TRBV5-1 and TRBJ2-2, is KAGVTQTPRYLIKTRGQQVTLSCSPISGHRSVSWYQQTPGQGLQFLFEYFSETQRNKGNFPGRFSGRQFSNSRSEMNVSTLELGDSALYLCASRTTGQGVLFTGELFFGEGSRLTVL.

The chain combines TRBV13 with TRBJ2-3, with 8 bases lining up with TRBD2. V shed 5 bases, J shed 4 bases, and the junction held 11 bases outside the gene matches. Germline loops: CDR1 PRHDT, CDR2 FYEKMQ (reference sequence). The CDR3 is made up of 16 amino acids. CDR3 loop: CASSLSGTRTSDTQYF. The CDR3 nucleotides read TGTGCCAGCAGCCTCTCCGGGACTAGAACATCAGATACGCAGTATTTT. The variable domain in full, completed from reference TRBV13 and TRBJ2-3, reads AAGVIQSPRHLIKEKRETATLKCYPIPRHDTVYWYQQGPGQDPQFLISFYEKMQSDKGSIPDRFSAQQFSDYHSELNMSSLELGDSALYFCASSLSGTRTSDTQYFGPGTRLTVL.

This clone was counted once. The chain employs TRBV19 and TRBJ1-3; D is uncertain. CDR1 is LNHDA and CDR2 is SQIVND in the germline V gene (reference sequence). There are 16 residues in the CDR3. The V end lost 4 bases, the J end lost 0 bases, and 13 bases lay between the germline ends. For the CDR3, the DNA is TGTGCCAGTAGTAGGACCGTCGGGAACTCTGGAAACACCATATATTTT. Amino acids: CASSRTVGNSGNTIYF.

This rearrangement joins TRBV4-2 to TRBJ1-4; D is undetermined. Germline V CDR1 and CDR2: LGHNA, YNFKEQ. With 0 bases removed from V and 0 bases from J, the gap between germline ends came to 11 bases. The CDR3 is 17 residues long. In DNA form, the CDR3 reads TGTGCCAGCAGCCAAGAGCGGCCGCCGGCAACTAATGAAAAACTGTTTTTT. This encodes CASSQERPPATNEKLFF.

The chain carries TRBV7-8 and TRBJ2-2; 10 bases line up with TRBD2. CDR3 length: 15 amino acids. Germline V CDR1 and CDR2: SGHVS, FQNEAQ. After removal of 5 bases from V and 5 bases from J, the junction contained 5 bases not matched to a gene. The CDR3 DNA sequence: TGTGCCAGCAGCCGGCTAGCGGGAGAGACCGGGGAGCTGTTTTTT. Translating gives CASSRLAGETGELFF. The variable domain in full, with the rest retrieved from reference TRBV7-8 and TRBJ2-2, is GAGVSQSPRYKVAKRGQDVALRCDPISGHVSLFWYQQALGQGPEFLTYFQNEAQLDKSGLPSDRFFAERPEGSVSTLKIQRTQQEDSAVYLCASSRLAGETGELFFGEGSRLTVL.

The chain has TRBV29-1 and TRBJ2-5; D is undetermined. The CDR3 runs to 13 residues. The V and J ends lost 4 bases and 2 bases respectively, with 11 bases between them. The V gene's germline CDR1 is SQVTM and CDR2 ANQGSEA. The CDR3 DNA reads as TGCAGCGTTGGCCACAGTTCACAAGAGACCCAGTACTTC. Translation: CSVGHSSQETQYF. Supplemented by reference TRBV29-1 and TRBJ2-5, the full variable domain reads SAVISQKPSRDICQRGTSLTIQCQVDSQVTMMFWYRQQPGQSLTLIATANQGSEATYESGFVIDKFPISRPNLTFSTLTVSNMSPEDSSIYLCSVGHSSQETQYFGPGTRLLVL.

The chain carries TRBV2 and TRBJ2-7; 10 bases fit TRBD1. The CDR3 length is 13 residues. The germline CDR1 and CDR2 sequences are SNHLY and FYNNEI. V lost 8 bases and J lost 3; bases outside the gene matches: 4. Here the CDR3 reads CASQGTGVYEQYF. The DNA of the CDR3 is TGTGCCAGCCAAGGGACAGGGGTCTACGAGCAGTACTTC.

This chain uses TRBV5-4 with TRBJ1-2; D is ambiguous. Trimming removed 2 bases from V and 0 bases from J, with 5 bases in between. Germline assignment: CDR1 SGHNT and CDR2 YYREEE (reference sequence). The CDR3 is 13 amino acids. The CDR3 DNA reads as TGTGCCAGCAGCTTAGCCTCTAACTATGGCTACACCTTC. Translated: CASSLASNYGYTF.

The V call is TRBV4-1, the J call TRBJ2-2; unclear D gene. The ends were cut back, 5 bases at V and 8 bases at J, with 15 bases in the middle. The CDR3 has 14 amino acids. In germline, CDR1 is MGHRA, CDR2 YSYEKL. This CDR3 is CASSFRSTTGELFF. The CDR3 coding sequence is TGCGCCAGCAGCTTTAGGAGTACGACGGGGGAGCTGTTTTTT.